This T cell receptor (beta chain) appears in the sequencing data of a study of brain T cells in children with intractable seizures. The CDR3 length is 16 residues. V lost 5 bases and J lost 0, with 11 bases in between. Germline lookup yields CDR1 MNHEY and CDR2 SMNVEV (reference sequence). The data were produced by immunoSEQ multiplex PCR, yet TCRdb's version contains in-frame clones alone and is incomplete. The table shows under 150,000 clones, with roughly 92% occurring only once. The V call is TRBV27, the J call TRBJ2-6; no clear D gene. This TCR derives from a boy under two years old with hemimegalencephaly and intractable seizures. The specimen was peripheral blood, collected at surgery. The CDR3 sequence: CASSALRTSGANVLTF. The DNA for the CDR3 is TGTGCCAGCAGTGCCCTTCGGACCTCTGGGGCCAACGTCCTGACTTTC.